Below, 10 T cell receptor beta chains from the same sample are listed, as sequenced in a study of cytomegalovirus exposure and HLA in healthy donors. 13 Jbeta primers and 60 Vbeta primers were used for the PCR. TCRdb's copy holds only in-frame clones and misses some; the assay was immunoSEQ multiplex PCR. The sample has around 160,000 clones, 65% to 85% seen once; the top ten hold approximately 1.5%. The sample consisted of PBMCs. The receptors were sampled from a woman under 30 in good health and CMV-seronegative.

This clone was observed a single time. The chain couples TRBV19 to TRBJ2-2; 8 positions match TRBD2. Germline CDR1 reads LNHDA; CDR2 reads SQIVND (reference sequence). The CDR3 has 16 amino acids. J lost 6 bases, V lost 7 bases, and 13 bases had no gene match. CDR3 coding DNA: TGTGCCAGTACCAGGTCGGGGGGGGGCCACCCCGGGGAGCTGTTTTTT. Translation gives CASTRSGGGHPGELFF.

This chain joins TRBV10-2 and TRBJ1-1; tentatively, D is TRBD1 (5 bases). V gave up 6 bases and J gave up 5 bases, with 13 bases separating them. This CDR3 is built from 13 residues. Germline CDR1 is WSHSY and CDR2 is SAAADI. The CDR3 coding sequence is TGCGCCAGCAGGTCACAGGAGTTTACTGAAGCTTTCTTT. Its translation: CASRSQEFTEAFF.

The rearrangement links TRBV7-9 to TRBJ2-7, with 7 bases aligning to TRBD1. This CDR3 has 15 residues. Germline CDR1 SEHNR, CDR2 FQNEAQ (reference sequence). V was pared by 0 bases and J by 0 bases, with 2 bases of the junction left unmatched. The CDR3 sequence: CASSLATGRSYEQYF. The CDR3 DNA sequence: TGTGCCAGCAGCTTAGCGACAGGGCGCTCCTACGAGCAGTACTTC.

This rearrangement joins TRBV19 to TRBJ2-1, with TRBD1 matching 10 bases. The V gene end was trimmed by 6 bases and the J gene end by 2 bases; junction bases not matched to a gene: 4. In germline, CDR1 is LNHDA, CDR2 SQIVND (reference sequence). The CDR3 has 15 amino acids. The CDR3 loop reads CASSRDRGAYNEQFF. CDR3 sequence (DNA): TGTGCCAGTAGCAGGGACAGGGGTGCCTACAATGAGCAGTTCTTC. Drawing the rest from reference TRBV19 and TRBJ2-1, the complete variable domain is DGGITQSPKYLFRKEGQNVTLSCEQNLNHDAMYWYRQDPGQGLRLIYYSQIVNDFQKGDIAEGYSVSREKKESFPLTVTSAQKNPTAFYLCASSRDRGAYNEQFFGPGTRLTVL.

The chain recombines TRBV19 with TRBJ1-2, with 7 bases identical to TRBD1. V gave up 0 bases and J gave up 6 bases; unmatched junction bases: 13. Germline V lookup: CDR1 LNHDA, CDR2 SQIVND (reference sequence). The CDR3 loop spans 17 amino acids. This CDR3 reads CASSIERGGTSVDGYTF. The DNA for the CDR3 is TGTGCCAGTAGTATAGAGAGAGGGGGCACCTCCGTCGATGGCTACACCTTC. The full variable domain, its missing parts supplied by reference TRBV19 and TRBJ1-2, is DGGITQSPKYLFRKEGQNVTLSCEQNLNHDAMYWYRQDPGQGLRLIYYSQIVNDFQKGDIAEGYSVSREKKESFPLTVTSAQKNPTAFYLCASSIERGGTSVDGYTFGSGTRLTVV.

V usage is TRBV2 and J usage is TRBJ2-5; 8 bases map to TRBD2. Germline CDR1 SNHLY, CDR2 FYNNEI. The ends lost 5 bases at V and 1 base at J; junction bases unmatched: 6. The CDR3 is made up of 15 amino acids. This CDR3 is CASSWGLGGQETQYF. The CDR3 DNA reads TGTGCCAGCAGTTGGGGACTAGGGGGCCAAGAGACCCAGTACTTC.

V is TRBV5-6 and J is TRBJ2-1; 7 bases are a match to TRBD2. Trimming at V came to 4 bases and at J to 9 bases, leaving 13 bases not matched to a gene. The CDR3 extends over 15 amino acids. Germline V gene data show CDR1 as SGHDT and CDR2 as YYEEEE. CDR3 residues: CASSPRTGRRFEQFF. For the CDR3, the DNA is TGTGCCAGCAGCCCCCGGACCGGGAGGAGGTTTGAGCAGTTCTTC.

The CDR3 here is CASSQYQMDRFNNSPLHF. In DNA, the CDR3 is TGTGCCAGCAGCCAATATCAAATGGACAGATTTAATAATTCACCCCTCCACTTT. The chain has TRBV4-2 and TRBJ1-6; possible D gene TRBD1, 6 bases. Trimming shortened V by 2 bases and J by 5 bases, and 19 bases separated the two germline ends. Germline CDR1 LGHNA, CDR2 YNFKEQ. The CDR3 has 18 amino acids.

This clone was counted once. This chain joins TRBV6-5 and TRBJ1-4; D remains unclear. This CDR3 is 15 amino acids long. Trimming took 0 bases from V and 8 from J, leaving 13 bases between them. Germline values: CDR1 MNHEY, CDR2 SVGAGI. CDR3 in amino acids: CASSYSRKRGEKLFF. As DNA, the CDR3 is TGTGCCAGCAGTTACTCGAGGAAGCGCGGAGAAAAACTGTTTTTT.

This clone was found a few times. The chain uses TRBV11-2 and TRBJ2-1, with D tentatively TRBD1 (6 bases). Germline CDR1 SGHAT, CDR2 FQNNGV. Between the trimmed V and J ends, which lost 4 bases and 7 bases, there was a span of 17 bases. The CDR3 runs to 15 residues. The CDR3 region has the DNA TGTGCCAGCAGCTCCCCTGAGACAGGTAGTAATGAGCAGTTCTTC. Amino acid sequence: CASSSPETGSNEQFF.